The T cell receptor beta chain under discussion was sequenced for a study of T cell repertoires in cytomegalovirus infection. Whole-study context: Newly reported HLA-C-restricted and thoroughly characterized HLA-B-restricted CMV epitopes were employed. It can be stated that public TCR beta signatures indicated CMV infection as well as a matching HLA type. Findings of the study overall: The ex vivo response was dominated by HLA-C-restricted CMV-specific TCR beta clonotypes. The cumulative frequency of public TCR beta families identified carriers of CMV plus the relevant HLA.

The table lists this clonotype with many counts. Its antigen is not identified. V was pared by 3 bases and J by 7 bases, with 7 bases of the junction left unmatched. CDR3 length: 15 amino acids. Germline CDR1 DFQATT, CDR2 SNEGSKA (reference sequence). One entry per CDR3 protein results from TCRdb running MiXCR on the reads. Among under 150,000 distinct CDR3 sequences listed, 30% to 35% were seen once. The origin of this receptor is a human donor in good health (CMV status not recorded). Some clones in this sample may be carry-over from other donors' samples. The rearrangement joins TRBV20-1 to TRBJ1-6, with 9 bases that match TRBD1. The sample in question was CD8+ T cells from cultured PBMCs, obtained from culture after CMV antigen stimulation. The CDR3: CSARGQGILNSPLHF. As DNA, the CDR3 is TGCAGTGCTAGGGGACAGGGAATTTTGAATTCACCCCTCCACTTT.